Listed below are T cell receptor beta chains from one sample, sequenced in a study of molecular identifiers for immune sequencing clone quantification. TCRdb re-derived calls from the PCR reads in MiXCR, one entry per CDR3 protein. The sample yields tens of thousands of distinct CDR3 sequences, about a fifth seen once. Sequenced: naive CD8+ T cells from blood, with Jurkat cell RNA spiked in. Receptor source: a human donor in good health. Some libraries in this study had Jurkat cell RNA spiked in. Each CDR3 is given with its conserved first and last residue. Size tells how often a clone was seen (once, few, many) or the class of an expanded clone, and some rows leave it out.

abundance: few
v_gene: TRBV7-9
CDR3aa: CASSQTYNSPLHF

abundance: many
v_gene: TRBV27
CDR3aa: CASSLYIAGRTNTQYF

abundance: many
v_gene: TRBV7-9
CDR3aa: CASSSLGGRVGPTDTQYF

abundance: many
v_gene: TRBV7-9
CDR3aa: CASSQGLAGGYEQYF

abundance: many
v_gene: TRBV27
CDR3aa: CASSHSGGQEVLEQYF

abundance: many
v_gene: TRBV6-1
CDR3aa: CASSGLDRPNQPQHF

abundance: few
v_gene: TRBV27
CDR3aa: CASSLLLAGGSYEQYF

abundance: .
v_gene: TRBV5-1
CDR3aa: CASSFRQGKNTEAFF

abundance: many
v_gene: TRBV19
CDR3aa: CASSTIAGAYNEQFF

abundance: many
v_gene: TRBV6-2/TRBV6-3
CDR3aa: CASSYETSGRGSTQYF

abundance: many
v_gene: TRBV4-1
CDR3aa: CASSAGPGGSPYEQYF

abundance: many
v_gene: TRBV10-3
CDR3aa: CAIRGEGTEAFF

abundance: many
v_gene: TRBV27
CDR3aa: CASSWAAGELSGELFF

abundance: many
v_gene: TRBV4-2
CDR3aa: CASSQRTNGVAGTEAFF

abundance: many
v_gene: TRBV7-9
CDR3aa: CASSSRGHRYEKLFF

abundance: many
v_gene: TRBV4-1
CDR3aa: CASSQDQVTSGRAGETQYF

abundance: many
v_gene: TRBV29-1
CDR3aa: CSTLGGPTYEQYF

abundance: few
v_gene: TRBV10-2
CDR3aa: CASSEAYSGANVLTF

abundance: many
v_gene: TRBV10-3
CDR3aa: CAIGTGSSYEQYF

abundance: many
v_gene: TRBV29-1
CDR3aa: CSVELAGANEKLFF

abundance: .
v_gene: TRBV6-6
CDR3aa: CASSPDRGNEQFF

abundance: few
v_gene: TRBV27
CDR3aa: CASSSGLANYNEQFF

abundance: many
v_gene: TRBV7-2
CDR3aa: CASSLVGRPSGANVLTF

abundance: many
v_gene: TRBV7-9
CDR3aa: CASSPTGLTTYEQYF

abundance: many
v_gene: TRBV27
CDR3aa: CASSLWATLATEAFF

abundance: many
v_gene: TRBV27
CDR3aa: CASSLLGQEEQFF

abundance: .
v_gene: TRBV27
CDR3aa: CASSFRGLVYEQYF

abundance: many
v_gene: TRBV29-1
CDR3aa: CSVDGTSGSIDTQYF

abundance: few
v_gene: TRBV27
CDR3aa: CASSIGTSGNEQFF

abundance: few
v_gene: TRBV20-1
CDR3aa: CSARHRDRVIYEQYF

abundance: many
v_gene: TRBV28
CDR3aa: CASRPVTNTEAFF

abundance: many
v_gene: TRBV4-1
CDR3aa: CASSHPGGTDTQYF

abundance: many
v_gene: TRBV7-9
CDR3aa: CASSLTPTGARNEQFF

abundance: .
v_gene: TRBV5-1
CDR3aa: CASSHPQTGFYEQYF

abundance: few
v_gene: TRBV28
CDR3aa: CASSPNLQALF

abundance: many
v_gene: TRBV11-2
CDR3aa: CASTNPQGGALYNEQFF

abundance: few
v_gene: TRBV4-1
CDR3aa: CASSHVQGHEKLFF

abundance: many
v_gene: TRBV11-2
CDR3aa: CASSLEWSDTQYF

abundance: once
v_gene: TRBV14
CDR3aa: CAGSQAGSSFNYGCTF

abundance: many
v_gene: TRBV10-2
CDR3aa: CASWDRGYNQPQHF

abundance: .
v_gene: TRBV28
CDR3aa: CASTEDWSSYNEQFF

abundance: few
v_gene: TRBV27
CDR3aa: CASSFLIPSHSEAFF

abundance: .
v_gene: TRBV12-3/TRBV12-4
CDR3aa: CAGSSWEVQGTQYF

abundance: many
v_gene: TRBV7-9
CDR3aa: CASSLSFNQPQHF

abundance: many
v_gene: TRBV18
CDR3aa: CASSPTGGLQETQYF

abundance: few
v_gene: TRBV2
CDR3aa: CASQFSGAPYNEQFF

abundance: few
v_gene: TRBV4-2
CDR3aa: CASSQGARGLALETQYF

abundance: many
v_gene: TRBV6-2/TRBV6-3
CDR3aa: CASSPIGQGFEAFF

abundance: many
v_gene: TRBV24-1
CDR3aa: CATSDFTLDSKSGANVLTF

abundance: .
v_gene: TRBV9
CDR3aa: CASSVNPVGSGYEQYF

abundance: many
v_gene: TRBV19
CDR3aa: CASSMTENTEAFF

abundance: many
v_gene: TRBV4-2
CDR3aa: CASSRILADSYNEQFF

abundance: many
v_gene: TRBV5-6
CDR3aa: CASSHREQLAKNIQYF

abundance: .
v_gene: TRBV20-1
CDR3aa: CSASPREAASSYNEQFF